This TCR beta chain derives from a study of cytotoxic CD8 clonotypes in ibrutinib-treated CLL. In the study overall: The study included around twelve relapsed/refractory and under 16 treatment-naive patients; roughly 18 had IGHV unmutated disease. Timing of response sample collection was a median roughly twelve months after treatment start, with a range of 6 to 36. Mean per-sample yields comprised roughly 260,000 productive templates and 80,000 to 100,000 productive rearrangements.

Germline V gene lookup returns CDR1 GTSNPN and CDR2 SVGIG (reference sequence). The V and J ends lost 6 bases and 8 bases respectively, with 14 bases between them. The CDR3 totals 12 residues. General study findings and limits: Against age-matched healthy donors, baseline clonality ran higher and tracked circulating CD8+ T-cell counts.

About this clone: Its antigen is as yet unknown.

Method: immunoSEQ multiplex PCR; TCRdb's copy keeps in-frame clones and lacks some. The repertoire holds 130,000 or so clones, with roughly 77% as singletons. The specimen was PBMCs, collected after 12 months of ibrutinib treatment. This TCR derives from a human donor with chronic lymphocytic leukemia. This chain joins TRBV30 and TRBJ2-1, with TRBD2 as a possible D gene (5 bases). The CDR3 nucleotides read TGTGCCTGCCCTGGGCCGAGGGATGAGCAGTTCTTC. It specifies CACPGPRDEQFF.